This T cell receptor beta chain was obtained from a study of CD8 T cells in ankylosing spondylitis (dated by TCRdb to the late 2010s). With regard to the full study: To find TCR variants linked to disease, the study profiled T cell receptor beta repertoires in ankylosing spondylitis patients and healthy donors. Peripheral blood was sampled, and synovial fluid was additionally collected from ankylosing spondylitis patients. The whole study cohort included 108 healthy donors and some 27 ankylosing spondylitis patients.

TCRdb names Illumina HiSeq 2500 as the instrument used. Quantitative 5'-RACE with molecular barcodes was the method used to prepare the TCR beta libraries. In the paper's pipeline: Disease-linked TCR variants were identified with a new computational method built on a probabilistic model of VDJ rearrangement. The public reads were quality trimmed at Q25 with fastp and then assembled into clones with MiXCR by TCRdb, keeping productive beta chains. Rows merge per CDR3 protein into single entries with the most common DNA and genes. The V and J calls, along with clone size, are taken from TCRdb and not from the paper's own processing. The sample table lists over 450,000 distinct CDR3 sequences, 9.5% to 15% of them with a count of one. The leading ten clones occupy approximately 6.2% of the sample. Overall study outcomes, separate from this receptor: The disease-linked clones were reported to be significantly enriched in matched synovial fluid samples from ankylosing spondylitis patients. A TCR beta motif of 7 or 8 highly homologous amino acid variants appeared characteristic of blood from ankylosing spondylitis patients. Some TCR beta motif variants had previously been reported in synovial fluid and blood of reactive arthritis patients, which suggested common disease-initiation mechanisms. The disease-linked clones showed a CD8+ phenotype and occurred at relatively low frequencies in peripheral blood.

This clonotype appeared a few times. The clone's antigen remains unknown. No per-base quality is available; no much larger clone lies one base away. CDR1 and CDR2 are drawn from the germline V gene (reference sequence): DFQATT, SNEGSKA. The junction shows trimming of 4 bases on V and 0 bases on J, plus 19 bases between the germline ends. The CDR3 measures 17 amino acids from cysteine to phenylalanine. Only CDR3 DNA remains: 51 bases, in frame from the first base. Here the chain combines TRBV20-1 and TRBJ2-1; the D region possibly corresponds to TRBD2 (5 bases align). This clonotype was obtained from a male donor with ankylosing spondylitis. The sample taken for sequencing was blood, either unsorted or a sorted T cell fraction (not recorded which). The DNA is TGCAGTGCTAAGAATATGAAGAGTGGGAGCTCCTACAATGAGCAGTTCTTC. This codes for CSAKNMKSGSSYNEQFF.